Listed here are 13 T cell receptor beta chains from one sample, sequenced in a study of T cell repertoires in cytomegalovirus infection. These receptors have no identified antigens. TCRdb reprocessed the reads with MiXCR, giving one entry per CDR3 protein. Of around 900,000 distinct CDR3 sequences in the sample, less than 35% were seen once. The starting material was cultured CD8+ T cells from PBMCs, obtained from culture after CMV antigen stimulation. The receptor set was obtained from a human donor in good health (CMV status not recorded). Some clones in this sample may be carry-over from other donors' samples.

This clonotype was observed a few times. This chain joins TRBV6-2 or TRBV6-3 and TRBJ2-1, with a weak D call TRBD2 (5 bases). From germline, CDR1 is MNHEY and CDR2 SVGEGT. Trimming removed 5 bases at V and 1 base at J, with 12 bases between. The CDR3 spans 15 residues. The DNA of the CDR3 is TGTGCCAGCAGTCGGGAAATAGCGTCCTACAATGAGCAGTTCTTC. This codes for CASSREIASYNEQFF.

This clonotype was picked up a small number of times. The chain couples TRBV27 to TRBJ2-5; perhaps D is TRBD1 or TRBD2 (5 bases each). Germline lookup yields CDR1 MNHEY and CDR2 SMNVEV (reference sequence). CDR3 size: 18 residues. With 1 base removed from V and 2 bases from J, the gap between germline ends came to 20 bases. In nucleotides, the CDR3 is TGTGCCAGCAGTTTATTGGCCCTGGGGGATGGACGACAAGAGACCCAGTACTTC. This translates into CASSLLALGDGRQETQYF.

The chain employs TRBV12-5 and TRBJ1-1, with a tentative D call TRBD1 (5 bases). CDR1 is LGHNT and CDR2 is FRNRAP in the germline V gene. The CDR3 loop spans 13 amino acids. The V end lost 7 bases, the J end lost 5 bases, and 14 bases lay between the germline ends. CDR3: CASDSGGGTEAFF. As DNA, the CDR3 is TGTGCTAGTGATTCGGGCGGGGGGACTGAAGCTTTCTTT.

The table lists this clonotype with a few counts. Here the CDR3 DNA reads TGTGCCAGTAGTATGTACTTGAACACTGAAGCTTTCTTT. Its translation: CASSMYLNTEAFF. The rearrangement links TRBV19 to TRBJ1-1; no clear D. The CDR3 has 13 amino acids. Germline lookup yields CDR1 LNHDA and CDR2 SQIVND (reference sequence). Trimming pared 3 bases from V and 0 bases from J, leaving 5 bases between.

This clonotype has at least ten counts. The DNA of the CDR3 is TGTGCCAGCAGTGAGGGACAGGGGCTTCTCTATGGCTACACCTTC. It encodes CASSEGQGLLYGYTF. The chain joins TRBV6-1 to TRBJ1-2; TRBD1 matches 10 bases. Germline V lookup: CDR1 MNHNS, CDR2 SASEGT. The CDR3 covers 15 residues. J gave up 4 bases and V 3 bases, and 5 bases lay outside the gene matches.

The J gene is TRBJ2-5, the V gene TRBV9; unclear D gene. The CDR3 runs to 15 residues. Trimming left V 2 bases short and J 4 bases short, with 15 bases between. Germline V lookup: CDR1 SGDLS, CDR2 YYNGEE. CDR3 amino acids: CASSVEVTKGETQYF. CDR3 sequence (DNA): TGTGCCAGCAGCGTTGAGGTAACGAAGGGAGAGACCCAGTACTTC.

This clonotype was observed a few times. The J gene is TRBJ2-2, the V gene TRBV27; D gene unclear. The V gene's germline CDR1 is MNHEY and CDR2 SMNVEV (reference sequence). Trimming left V 2 bases short and J 0 bases short, with 10 bases between. The CDR3 has 16 residues. The CDR3: CASSLQVRANTGELFF. The CDR3 bases are TGTGCCAGCAGTTTACAGGTTAGGGCGAACACCGGGGAGCTGTTTTTT.

The chain carries TRBV19 and TRBJ2-1; D may be TRBD1 (5 bases). The V and J ends lost 2 bases and 0 bases respectively, with 14 bases between them. Germline CDR1 reads LNHDA; CDR2 reads SQIVND (reference sequence). CDR3 length equals 17 residues. The CDR3 region is CASSISLTASSYNEQFF. For the CDR3, the DNA is TGTGCCAGTAGTATATCCCTGACAGCGAGCTCCTACAATGAGCAGTTCTTC.

The genes are TRBV3-1 and TRBJ2-1; 8 positions match TRBD1. Trimming at V came to 3 bases and at J to 8 bases, leaving 12 bases not matched to a gene. Germline lookup yields CDR1 LGHDT and CDR2 YNNKEL (reference sequence). The CDR3 has 16 residues. CDR3 in DNA: TGTGCCAGCAGCCATGAGTGGACAGGGCGAGTTGATGAGCAGTTCTTC. It specifies CASSHEWTGRVDEQFF.

Points on this clonotype: With a much larger clone just one base away, this may be a read error. The rearrangement joins TRBV7-6 to TRBJ2-5; D perhaps matches TRBD2 (7 bases). Germline values: CDR1 SGHVS, CDR2 FNYEAQ. This CDR3 spans 15 amino acids. CDR3 sequence (DNA): TGTGTCAGCAGCCTCCAAAGGGGGGGACAAGAGACCCAGTACTTC. Translation: CVSSLQRGGQETQYF.

This clonotype was found many times. The chain carries TRBV7-2 and TRBJ2-1, with D hard to call. Germline V gives CDR1 SGHTA, CDR2 FQGNSA. The V end lost 5 bases, the J end lost 0 bases, and 11 bases lay between the germline ends. The CDR3 is 15 residues long. The CDR3 loop reads CASSPYPGSYNEQFF. In DNA form, the CDR3 reads TGTGCCAGCAGCCCATACCCAGGCTCCTACAATGAGCAGTTCTTC.

The V gene is TRBV4-1, the J gene TRBJ2-1; 8 bases fit TRBD2. The length of the CDR3 is 14 residues. V was pared by 4 bases and J by 7 bases, with 6 bases of the junction left unmatched. Germline V gives CDR1 MGHRA, CDR2 YSYEKL. This CDR3 reads CASSLSPSGNEQFF. Written as DNA, the CDR3 is TGCGCCAGCAGCCTCAGTCCTAGCGGGAATGAGCAGTTCTTC.

This clonotype was seen at least ten times. This rearrangement joins TRBV7-9 to TRBJ1-1; D gene unclear. V was pared by 2 bases and J by 1 base, with 8 bases between. In germline, CDR1 is SEHNR, CDR2 FQNEAQ (reference sequence). CDR3 length: 14 amino acids. The CDR3 region is CASSLKDGNTEAFF. The CDR3 DNA sequence: TGTGCCAGCAGCTTAAAGGACGGGAACACTGAAGCTTTCTTT.